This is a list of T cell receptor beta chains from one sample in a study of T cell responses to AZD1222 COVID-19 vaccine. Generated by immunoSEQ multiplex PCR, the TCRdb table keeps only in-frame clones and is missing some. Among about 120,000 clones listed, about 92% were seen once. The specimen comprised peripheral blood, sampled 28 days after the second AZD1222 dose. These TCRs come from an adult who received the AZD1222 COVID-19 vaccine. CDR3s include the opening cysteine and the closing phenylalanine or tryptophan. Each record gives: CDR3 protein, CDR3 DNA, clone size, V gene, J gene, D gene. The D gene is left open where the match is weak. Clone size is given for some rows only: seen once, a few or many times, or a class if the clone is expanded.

cdr3_aa: CASSQYGYTF; cdr3_nt: TGTGCCAGCAGCCAGTATGGCTACACCTTC; clone_size: .; v_call: TRBV6-2/TRBV6-3; j_call: TRBJ1-2; d_call: .
cdr3_aa: CASSPQTGLTDTQYF; cdr3_nt: TGTGCCAGCAGCCCCCAGACAGGCCTCACAGATACGCAGTATTTT; clone_size: .; v_call: TRBV7-3; j_call: TRBJ2-3; d_call: .
cdr3_aa: CASSHSGGSYEQYF; cdr3_nt: TGTGCCAGCAGCCATTCTGGAGGCTCCTACGAGCAGTACTTC; clone_size: .; v_call: TRBV3-1/TRBV3-2; j_call: TRBJ2-7; d_call: .
cdr3_aa: CASSTNGRGKHYEF; cdr3_nt: TGTGCCAGCAGCACAAACGGGAGGGGGAAACATTATGAGTTT; clone_size: .; v_call: TRBV11-2; j_call: TRBJ1-3; d_call: .
cdr3_aa: CASSQDPPLASPNRNNEQFF; cdr3_nt: TGCGCCAGCAGCCAAGATCCCCCGCTCGCGTCCCCAAACCGGAACAATGAGCAGTTCTTC; clone_size: .; v_call: TRBV4-3; j_call: TRBJ2-1; d_call: .
cdr3_aa: CASTIGATYGYTF; cdr3_nt: TGTGCCAGCACCATAGGAGCCACGTATGGCTACACCTTC; clone_size: .; v_call: TRBV28; j_call: TRBJ1-2; d_call: .
cdr3_aa: CASSDYNEQFF; cdr3_nt: TGTGCCAGCAGTGACTACAATGAGCAGTTCTTC; clone_size: .; v_call: TRBV2; j_call: TRBJ2-1; d_call: .
cdr3_aa: CASSSGVTGELFF; cdr3_nt: TGTGCCAGCAGCTCGGGGGTCACCGGGGAGCTGTTTTTT; clone_size: .; v_call: TRBV7-2; j_call: TRBJ2-2; d_call: .
cdr3_aa: CASSLAEALETDTQYF; cdr3_nt: TGCGCCAGCAGCTTGGCAGAGGCCTTGGAGACAGATACGCAGTATTTT; clone_size: .; v_call: TRBV5-1; j_call: TRBJ2-3; d_call: .
cdr3_aa: CASSLSGQGPDTQYF; cdr3_nt: TGTGCCAGCAGTTTATCAGGACAGGGCCCAGATACGCAGTATTTT; clone_size: .; v_call: TRBV27; j_call: TRBJ2-3; d_call: TRBD1
cdr3_aa: CASSQFGGRATVGYEQYF; cdr3_nt: TGTGCCAGCAGCCAGTTTGGCGGGAGGGCAACCGTGGGGTACGAGCAGTACTTC; clone_size: few; v_call: TRBV4-2; j_call: TRBJ2-7; d_call: TRBD2
cdr3_aa: CASSLAGDTEAFF; cdr3_nt: TGTGCCAGCAGTTTAGCAGGGGACACTGAAGCTTTCTTT; clone_size: .; v_call: TRBV12-3/TRBV12-4; j_call: TRBJ1-1; d_call: .
cdr3_aa: CASSLTSGSYSANTGELFF; cdr3_nt: TGTGCCAGCAGCTTGACTAGCGGGAGCTACTCCGCGAACACCGGGGAGCTGTTTTTT; clone_size: .; v_call: TRBV5-6; j_call: TRBJ2-2; d_call: TRBD2
cdr3_aa: CSVDFGRGYGYTF; cdr3_nt: TGCAGCGTTGATTTTGGCCGTGGCTATGGCTACACCTTC; clone_size: .; v_call: TRBV29-1; j_call: TRBJ1-2; d_call: .
cdr3_aa: CASSLVSGANEKLFF; cdr3_nt: TGCGCCAGCAGCTTGGTATCGGGAGCTAATGAAAAACTGTTTTTT; clone_size: .; v_call: TRBV5-1; j_call: TRBJ1-4; d_call: .
cdr3_aa: CASSPPSGTDTQYF; cdr3_nt: TGTGCCAGCAGCCCCCCATCAGGCACAGATACGCAGTATTTT; clone_size: .; v_call: TRBV28; j_call: TRBJ2-3; d_call: .
cdr3_aa: CASSDRTNEQFF; cdr3_nt: TGTGCCAGCAGCGATAGAACCAATGAGCAGTTCTTC; clone_size: .; v_call: TRBV12-3/TRBV12-4; j_call: TRBJ2-1; d_call: .
cdr3_aa: CASSSGLEPNTQYF; cdr3_nt: TGTGCCAGCAGTTCCGGGCTAGAACCCAATACGCAGTATTTT; clone_size: .; v_call: TRBV6-5; j_call: TRBJ2-3; d_call: .
cdr3_aa: CASSPSGLYEQYF; cdr3_nt: TGTGCCAGTAGTCCCTCCGGTCTCTACGAGCAGTACTTC; clone_size: .; v_call: TRBV19; j_call: TRBJ2-7; d_call: .
cdr3_aa: CASSARTEKLFF; cdr3_nt: TGTGCCAGCAGCGCTAGGACTGAAAAACTGTTTTTT; clone_size: .; v_call: TRBV2; j_call: TRBJ1-4; d_call: .
cdr3_aa: CASSLAPGQPQHF; cdr3_nt: TGCGCCAGCAGCTTGGCCCCAGGTCAGCCCCAGCATTTT; clone_size: .; v_call: TRBV5-1; j_call: TRBJ1-5; d_call: .
cdr3_aa: CAWLGRMNTGELFF; cdr3_nt: TGTGCCTGGCTGGGACGGATGAACACCGGGGAGCTGTTTTTT; clone_size: .; v_call: TRBV30; j_call: TRBJ2-2; d_call: .
cdr3_aa: CASSSFLGGTSNQPQHF; cdr3_nt: TGTGCCAGCAGCTCCTTTCTAGGGGGAACTAGCAATCAGCCCCAGCATTTT; clone_size: .; v_call: TRBV7-9; j_call: TRBJ1-5; d_call: .
cdr3_aa: CASSLGESLYNEQFF; cdr3_nt: TGTGCCAGCAGCTTGGGGGAAAGCCTCTACAATGAGCAGTTCTTC; clone_size: .; v_call: TRBV5-4; j_call: TRBJ2-1; d_call: .
cdr3_aa: CASSLAAVPGELFF; cdr3_nt: TGTGCCAGCAGCTTGGCGGCGGTTCCCGGGGAGCTGTTTTTT; clone_size: .; v_call: TRBV5-6; j_call: TRBJ2-2; d_call: .
cdr3_aa: CASTTTGGNTEAFF; cdr3_nt: TGCGCCAGCACCACAACAGGGGGGAACACTGAAGCTTTCTTT; clone_size: .; v_call: TRBV5-1; j_call: TRBJ1-1; d_call: TRBD1
cdr3_aa: CASSLVLAGEQYF; cdr3_nt: TGCGCCAGCAGCTTGGTTCTAGCTGGTGAGCAGTACTTC; clone_size: .; v_call: TRBV5-1; j_call: TRBJ2-7; d_call: .
cdr3_aa: CASSPSWDEQFF; cdr3_nt: TGTGCCAGCAGTCCCAGTTGGGATGAGCAGTTCTTC; clone_size: .; v_call: TRBV28; j_call: TRBJ2-1; d_call: .
cdr3_aa: CASSLSGGQETQYF; cdr3_nt: TGTGCCAGCAGCTTATCAGGGGGCCAAGAGACCCAGTACTTC; clone_size: .; v_call: TRBV7-8; j_call: TRBJ2-5; d_call: TRBD1
cdr3_aa: CAISSAGADNEQFF; cdr3_nt: TGTGCCATCAGCTCGGCAGGGGCAGACAATGAGCAGTTCTTC; clone_size: .; v_call: TRBV10-3; j_call: TRBJ2-1; d_call: .
cdr3_aa: CASGGANQPQHF; cdr3_nt: TGTGCCAGCGGAGGGGCCAATCAGCCCCAGCATTTT; clone_size: .; v_call: TRBV9; j_call: TRBJ1-5; d_call: .
cdr3_aa: CASSVDRGRTTNEQFF; cdr3_nt: TGTGCCAGCAGCGTAGACAGGGGGCGAACCACCAATGAGCAGTTCTTC; clone_size: .; v_call: TRBV5-5; j_call: TRBJ2-1; d_call: TRBD1
cdr3_aa: CASSLLAGVPTTDTQYF; cdr3_nt: TGTGCCAGCAGCTTACTAGCGGGAGTCCCCACCACAGATACGCAGTATTTT; clone_size: .; v_call: TRBV7-9; j_call: TRBJ2-3; d_call: TRBD2
cdr3_aa: CASSAPGRETQYF; cdr3_nt: TGTGCCAGCAGCGCCCCTGGACGGGAGACCCAGTACTTC; clone_size: .; v_call: TRBV7-2; j_call: TRBJ2-5; d_call: .
cdr3_aa: CASSSRTGGTLHF; cdr3_nt: TGTGCCAGCAGCTCGCGGACAGGGGGTACCCTCCACTTT; clone_size: once; v_call: TRBV7-9; j_call: TRBJ1-6; d_call: TRBD1
cdr3_aa: CASREMGEDLKLFF; cdr3_nt: TGTGCCAGCAGGGAGATGGGGGAGGACCTAAAACTGTTTTTT; clone_size: few; v_call: TRBV5-8; j_call: TRBJ1-4; d_call: .
cdr3_aa: CASSLESGYLSNQPQHF; cdr3_nt: TGTGCCAGCAGCTTGGAGTCAGGGTATCTCAGCAATCAGCCCCAGCATTTT; clone_size: .; v_call: TRBV5-5; j_call: TRBJ1-5; d_call: .
cdr3_aa: CASSLGASSYNEQFF; cdr3_nt: TGTGCCAGCAGCTTGGGGGCCAGCTCCTACAATGAGCAGTTCTTC; clone_size: .; v_call: TRBV7-2; j_call: TRBJ2-1; d_call: .
cdr3_aa: CASSDLGEKLFF; cdr3_nt: TGTGCCAGCAGCGATCTTGGAGAAAAACTGTTTTTT; clone_size: .; v_call: TRBV7-9; j_call: TRBJ1-4; d_call: .
cdr3_aa: CASSQGFPDKPQHF; cdr3_nt: TGTGCCAGCAGCCAAGGGTTCCCGGATAAGCCCCAGCATTTT; clone_size: .; v_call: TRBV27; j_call: TRBJ1-5; d_call: .